The clone carrying this T cell receptor beta chain was detected once. Antigen unknown. TCRdb's table, derived via immunoSEQ multiplex PCR, lists solely in-frame clones and lacks some. The table records 28,000 or so clones, about three quarters of them present only once. The data stem from a study of CD4 T cells in relation to SARS-CoV-2 and coronaviruses. Study-level background: Negative control cultures got HIV-1 Nef peptides or no peptide.

Germline CDR1 is LNHDA and CDR2 is SQIVND (reference sequence). The CDR3 sequence is 19 residues long. V shed 5 bases, J shed 4 bases, and the junction held 19 bases outside the gene matches. Before the COVID-19 pandemic, during about 2010-2018, CD4+ T cells were taken from unexposed donors. Isolation of CD4+ T cells took place after 10 days in culture. Findings of the study overall: Samples before the pandemic and after infection were not matched within any donor. About 65% of donors had memory CD4+ clonotypes crossrecognizing SARS-CoV-2 and common cold coronavirus spike.

Sequences were obtained from CD4+ T cells from PBMCs, cultured in vitro. The chain employs TRBV19 and TRBJ2-7; 11 bases map to TRBD2. This receptor was identified in a human donor in good health. This chain's CDR3 is CASSQRLAGLNLPTYEQYF. CDR3 in DNA: TGTGCCAGTAGTCAAAGACTAGCGGGATTAAACCTCCCGACATACGAGCAGTACTTC.